Following are 3 T cell receptor beta chains from one sample sequenced in a study of cytomegalovirus exposure and HLA in healthy donors. PCR amplification relied on 60 Vbeta primers (plus 13 Jbeta primers). This table comes from immunoSEQ multiplex PCR, and its TCRdb copy is limited to in-frame clones, with some not included. The data contain some 190,000 clones, around 80% of them singletons. Specimen: PBMCs. The receptor set was obtained from a man aged 18 to 29 in good health and CMV-seronegative.

This clone was observed a handful of times. This chain links TRBV28 with TRBJ2-7; 9 nucleotides line up with TRBD1. Germline lookup yields CDR1 MDHEN and CDR2 SYDVKM. The CDR3 totals 13 residues. J was trimmed by 3 bases and V by 6 bases; bases with no gene match: 3. The DNA for the CDR3 is TGTGCCAGCAGGGGACAGGGAGGCTACGAGCAGTACTTC. Its protein product is CASRGQGGYEQYF.

This clone was counted between two and nine times. J is TRBJ1-4 and V is TRBV5-6; D ambiguous. The ends were cut back, 0 bases at V and 4 bases at J, with 7 bases in the middle. Germline V lookup: CDR1 SGHDT, CDR2 YYEEEE. CDR3 length equals 14 residues. The DNA for the CDR3 is TGTGCCAGCAGCTTGGGTCAGTTTAATGAAAAACTGTTTTTT. It encodes CASSLGQFNEKLFF.

The J gene is TRBJ1-5, the V gene TRBV6-1; the D gene is possibly TRBD1 (6 bases). This CDR3 contains 15 residues. Trimming cost V 6 bases and J 2 bases, with 14 bases left between them. The germline CDR1 and CDR2 sequences are MNHNS and SASEGT. CDR3 nucleotides: TGTGCCAGCAGGTTGGGGGGGCTGGGCAATCAGCCCCAGCATTTT. Translating gives CASRLGGLGNQPQHF.